Shown below are 10 T cell receptor beta chains from a single sample sequenced in a study of CD8 T cells in ankylosing spondylitis. Findings of the study overall: Within ankylosing spondylitis blood, a TCR beta motif made up of roughly eight highly homologous variants appeared to be characteristic.

TCRdb processed the 5' RACE reads anew with MiXCR; each CDR3 protein has one entry. The table shows fewer than 500,000 distinct CDR3 sequences, with 25% to 30% occurring only once. For these receptors, no antigen is known. The sample consisted of blood, either unsorted or a sorted T cell fraction (not recorded which). Source of these receptors: a male donor with ankylosing spondylitis.

The J gene is TRBJ2-7, the V gene TRBV3-1, with 10 bases that match TRBD2. With 1 base clipped from V and 2 bases from J, the junction kept 2 bases outside the gene matches. CDR1 and CDR2 from the germline V gene are LGHDT and YNNKEL (reference sequence). The CDR3 has 15 residues. The CDR3 DNA is TGTGCCAGCAGCCAAGGGACTAGCGGCCCCTACGAGCAGTACGTC. This gives the protein CASSQGTSGPYEQYV.

This chain joins TRBV18 and TRBJ1-2; unclear D gene. The V and J ends lost 1 base and 8 bases respectively, with 11 bases between them. This CDR3 region has 13 residues. The germline V gene encodes CDR1 KGHSH and CDR2 LQKENI. The CDR3 sequence: CASSPLLQEGYTF. For the CDR3, the DNA is TGTGCCAGCTCACCACTGCTCCAAGAAGGCTACACCTTC.

V is TRBV5-1 and J is TRBJ2-1; tentative D call: TRBD1 (6 bases). The CDR3 contains 16 residues. CDR1 is SGHRS, CDR2 YFSETQ, per germline. V was trimmed by 1 base and J by 0 bases, leaving 11 bases between them. The CDR3 bases are TGCGCCAGCAGCTTGAGGGGGATCAGCTCCTACAATGAGCAGTTCTTC. Protein: CASSLRGISSYNEQFF.

V gene TRBV20-1 combines with J gene TRBJ1-1, with 8 bases lining up with TRBD1. Germline V CDR1 and CDR2: DFQATT, SNEGSKA (reference sequence). V lost 5 bases, J lost 1 base, and 3 bases stayed unmatched. The CDR3 has 13 amino acids. The CDR3 DNA sequence: TGCAGTGCTGCCGGGACAGGGAACACTGAAGCTTTCTTT. Translated: CSAAGTGNTEAFF.

The V and J genes are TRBV20-1 and TRBJ2-7, with 7 positions matching TRBD1. The CDR3 consists of 14 residues. Germline V CDR1 and CDR2: DFQATT, SNEGSKA (reference sequence). Losses at the gene ends were 1 base for V and 6 bases for J; bases not matched to a gene: 9. DNA for the CDR3: TGCAGTGCTAGAGGAAGCGGACAGGCCGGCGAGCAGTACTTC. It codes for CSARGSGQAGEQYF.

This clonotype was counted only a few times. V is TRBV12-3 or TRBV12-4 and J is TRBJ1-2, with TRBD1 matching 9 bases. The length of the CDR3 is 14 residues. With V trimmed by 6 bases and J by 3 bases, 5 bases remained unmatched. This chain's CDR3 is CASREQGADYGYTF. CDR3 nucleotides: TGTGCCAGCAGGGAACAGGGGGCCGACTATGGCTACACCTTC.

This clonotype was detected a few times. This rearrangement joins TRBV20-1 to TRBJ2-1, with 9 bases identical to TRBD2. Germline trimming cut 3 bases from V and 6 bases from J; bases unmatched to any gene: 9. Germline V CDR1 and CDR2: DFQATT, SNEGSKA (reference sequence). The CDR3 runs 15 residues. CDR3 amino acids: CSASVSSGKANEQFF. DNA for the CDR3: TGCAGTGCTAGTGTGTCTAGCGGGAAGGCCAATGAGCAGTTCTTC.

This clonotype came up once. The chain is built from TRBV7-2 and TRBJ2-1, with 8 bases fitting TRBD1. Germline V CDR1 and CDR2: SGHTA, FQGNSA. Trimming removed 5 bases from V and 7 bases from J; junction bases left unmatched: 10. This CDR3 region has 15 residues. The CDR3 coding sequence is TGTGCCAGCAGCCCCCGTAGGACAGGGACGAATGAGCAGTTCTTC. It specifies CASSPRRTGTNEQFF.

The genes are TRBV11-3 and TRBJ2-3, with D tentatively TRBD2 (5 bases). The CDR3 extends over 15 amino acids. The ends were cut back, 3 bases at V and 1 base at J, with 11 bases in the middle. Germline values: CDR1 SGHNT, CDR2 YENEEA. The CDR3, as DNA: TGTGCCAGCAGCTTTTCAGGACTGCGCACAGATACGCAGTATTTT. As protein: CASSFSGLRTDTQYF. The full variable domain, in which reference TRBV11-3 and TRBJ2-3 provide the parts outside the CDR3, is EAGVVQSPRYKIIEKKQPVAFWCNPISGHNTLYWYLQNLGQGPELLIRYENEEAVDDSQLPKDRFSAERLKGVDSTLKIQPAELGDSAVYLCASSFSGLRTDTQYFGPGTRLTVL.

This clonotype has only a few counts. The chain is built from TRBV20-1 and TRBJ2-2, with 14 positions matching TRBD2. This CDR3 spans 16 amino acids. The V and J ends lost 3 bases and 1 base, in that order; junction bases with no gene match: 1. Germline V CDR1 and CDR2: DFQATT, SNEGSKA (reference sequence). CDR3 coding DNA: TGCAGTGCTAGGACTAGCGGGAGGGAGAACACCGGGGAGCTGTTTTTT. Translation gives CSARTSGRENTGELFF.